The T cell receptor (beta chain) described here comes from a study of control samples from healthy donors and cancer patients. The V segment lost 6 bases and the J segment 2 bases; nucleotides outside the gene matches: 6. Germline assignment: CDR1 MNHEY and CDR2 SVGAGI. CDR3 length: 14 amino acids. The method was immunoSEQ multiplex PCR; TCRdb's version includes in-frame clones alone and lacks a portion of them. The sample consists of around 200,000 clones, just under 95% of them appearing once. The receptor was isolated from a man younger than 35 in good health. The material sequenced was blood. This chain connects TRBV6-5 to TRBJ1-2; 7 bases are shared with TRBD1. The CDR3 coding sequence is TGTGCCAGCAGGAGGACGGGACAGAACTATGGCTACACCTTC. Translating gives CASRRTGQNYGYTF.